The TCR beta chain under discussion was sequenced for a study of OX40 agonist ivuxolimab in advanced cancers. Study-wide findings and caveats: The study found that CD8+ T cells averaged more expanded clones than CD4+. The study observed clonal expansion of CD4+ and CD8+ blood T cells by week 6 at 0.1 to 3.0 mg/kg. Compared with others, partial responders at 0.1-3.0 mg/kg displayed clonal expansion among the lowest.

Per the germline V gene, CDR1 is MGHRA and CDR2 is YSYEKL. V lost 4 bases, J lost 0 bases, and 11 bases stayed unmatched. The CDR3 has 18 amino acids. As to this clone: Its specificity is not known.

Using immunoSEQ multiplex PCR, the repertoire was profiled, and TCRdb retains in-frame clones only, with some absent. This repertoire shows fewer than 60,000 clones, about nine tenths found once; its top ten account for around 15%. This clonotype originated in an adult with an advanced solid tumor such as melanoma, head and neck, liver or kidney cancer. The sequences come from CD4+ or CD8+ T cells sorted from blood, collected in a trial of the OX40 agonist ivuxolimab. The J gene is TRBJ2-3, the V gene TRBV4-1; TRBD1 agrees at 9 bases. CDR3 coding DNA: TGCGCCAGCAGCCCAGGACAGGGGCCTTTTACCAGCACAGATACGCAGTATTTT. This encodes CASSPGQGPFTSTDTQYF.